One sample yielded the 23 T cell receptor beta chains listed below, sequenced in a study of T cell responses to AZD1222 COVID-19 vaccine. This table comes from immunoSEQ multiplex PCR, and its TCRdb copy is limited to in-frame clones, with some not included. The data hold about 91,000 clones, with approximately 91% observed a single time. The source material was peripheral blood, sampled on day 0 of AZD1222 vaccination. These receptors were obtained from an adult in good health.

V is TRBV28 and J is TRBJ2-7; 8 positions agree with TRBD1. Germline assignment: CDR1 MDHEN and CDR2 SYDVKM. After removal of 6 bases from V and 2 bases from J, the junction contained 6 bases not matched to a gene. The CDR3 totals 14 residues. The CDR3 sequence is CASRTGDEAYEQYF. CDR3 bases: TGTGCCAGCAGGACAGGGGATGAAGCCTACGAGCAGTACTTC.

The rearrangement links TRBV5-4 to TRBJ1-5, with D possibly being TRBD1 (5 bases). CDR1 and CDR2 from the germline V gene are SGHNT and YYREEE (reference sequence). The CDR3 totals 13 residues. V was shortened by 5 bases and J by 5 bases, with 11 bases between the two germline ends. CDR3 residues: CASSGGRDQPQHF. CDR3 DNA: TGTGCCAGCAGTGGGGGTAGAGATCAGCCCCAGCATTTT. The complete variable domain, with remaining parts taken from reference TRBV5-4 and TRBJ1-5, reads ETGVTQSPTHLIKTRGQQVTLRCSSQSGHNTVSWYQQALGQGPQFIFQYYREEENGRGNFPPRFSGLQFPNYSSELNVNALELDDSALYLCASSGGRDQPQHFGDGTRLSIL.

This clone was seen a handful of times. The chain is built from TRBV5-1 and TRBJ2-7, with 9 bases that match TRBD1. The V segment lost 3 bases and the J segment 2 bases; nucleotides outside the gene matches: 6. The CDR3 contains 15 residues. Germline V gene sequence: CDR1 SGHRS, CDR2 YFSETQ. The CDR3 loop is CASSSRDRAPYEQYF. The CDR3 nucleotides read TGCGCCAGCAGCTCGCGGGACAGGGCCCCCTACGAGCAGTACTTC.

Notes on this clone: Other DNA sequences in this sample translate to the same CDR3. V and J are TRBV7-3 and TRBJ1-1; D may be TRBD1 (5 bases). V lost 1 base to trimming and J lost 1 base, with 7 bases between them. The length of the CDR3 is 14 residues. Germline V lookup: CDR1 SGHTA, CDR2 FQGTGA. Here the CDR3 reads CASSLSGGNTEAFF. CDR3 bases: TGTGCCAGCAGCTTAAGTGGGGGGAACACTGAAGCTTTCTTT.

A note on this clone: Other nucleotide sequences in the sample specify the same CDR3. The rearrangement uses TRBV18 and TRBJ2-2; D call uncertain. Trimming cost V 0 bases and J 2 bases, with 1 base left between them. CDR1 is KGHSH and CDR2 is LQKENI in the germline V gene. The CDR3 sequence is 13 residues long. The DNA of the CDR3 is TGTGCCAGCTCACCACCAAACACCGGGGAGCTGTTTTTT. Translation gives CASSPPNTGELFF.

The chain couples TRBV3-1 (or the pseudogene TRBV3-2) to TRBJ2-7; tentative D call: TRBD1 (5 bases). Trimming took 2 bases from V and 3 from J, leaving 14 bases between them. The CDR3 spans 15 residues. Germline CDR1 and CDR2: LGHDT and YNNKEL (reference sequence). The CDR3 spells CASSQSTTGIYEQYF. Here the CDR3 DNA reads TGTGCCAGCAGCCAATCTACAACAGGAATCTACGAGCAGTACTTC.

V and J are TRBV7-2 and TRBJ1-2; D is perhaps TRBD1 (6 bases). V lost 7 bases and J lost 6, with 18 bases in between. This CDR3 contains 14 residues. Germline CDR1 SGHTA, CDR2 FQGNSA. This CDR3 reads CASTLSTGYDGYTF. CDR3 nucleotides: TGTGCCAGCACCCTGAGTACAGGGTATGATGGCTACACCTTC. Using reference TRBV7-2 and TRBJ1-2 for the parts outside the CDR3, the full variable domain is GAGVSQSPSNKVTEKGKDVELRCDPISGHTALYWYRQSLGQGLEFLIYFQGNSAPDKSGLPSDRFSAERTGGSVSTLTIQRTQQEDSAVYLCASTLSTGYDGYTFGSGTRLTVV.

The CDR3 sequence is CASSLLAYGYTF. The CDR3, as DNA: TGTGCCAGCAGCTTACTTGCCTATGGCTACACCTTC. The rearrangement links TRBV7-9 to TRBJ1-2, with D hard to call. The germline V gene encodes CDR1 SEHNR and CDR2 FQNEAQ (reference sequence). This CDR3 region has 12 residues. V lost 2 bases and J 4 bases, leaving 5 bases between the germline ends.

This clone was seen only once. This chain joins TRBV19 and TRBJ1-1; tentative D call: TRBD1 (6 bases). Between the trimmed V and J ends, which lost 6 bases and 8 bases, there was a span of 19 bases. CDR3 length equals 14 residues. Germline V gives CDR1 LNHDA, CDR2 SQIVND (reference sequence). Here the CDR3 DNA reads TGTGCCAGTAGCCAAAACCCCGGACAGCCAGAAGCTTTCTTT. This encodes CASSQNPGQPEAFF.

This chain joins TRBV6-2 or TRBV6-3 and TRBJ1-5; no firm D call. V gave up 1 base and J gave up 0 bases, with 7 bases separating them. The length of the CDR3 is 15 residues. Germline V gene sequence: CDR1 MNHEY, CDR2 SVGEGT. The CDR3, as DNA: TGTGCCAGCAGTTACTTCGGGTATAGCAATCAGCCCCAGCATTTT. This translates into CASSYFGYSNQPQHF.

The V and J genes are TRBV2 and TRBJ2-1; 7 nucleotides align to TRBD2. V lost 4 bases and J lost 0; bases outside the gene matches: 3. This CDR3 is built from 15 residues. CDR1 and CDR2 from the germline V gene are SNHLY and FYNNEI. CDR3 residues: CASSASGDSYNEQFF. DNA of the CDR3: TGTGCCAGCAGTGCTAGCGGAGACTCCTACAATGAGCAGTTCTTC. The full variable domain, in which reference TRBV2 and TRBJ2-1 provide the parts outside the CDR3, is EPEVTQTPSHQVTQMGQEVILRCVPISNHLYFYWYRQILGQKVEFLVSFYNNEISEKSEIFDDQFSVERPDGSNFTLKIRSTKLEDSAMYFCASSASGDSYNEQFFGPGTRLTVL.

This chain joins TRBV6-5 and TRBJ1-4; D call uncertain. V lost 5 bases and J 8 bases, leaving 15 bases between the germline ends. This CDR3 spans 14 amino acids. In germline, CDR1 is MNHEY, CDR2 SVGAGI. CDR3 loop: CASSPRLVGEKLFF. CDR3 sequence (DNA): TGTGCCAGCAGTCCTCGCCTAGTAGGGGAAAAACTGTTTTTT.

This rearrangement joins TRBV6-5 to TRBJ2-3, with D unclear. Trimming stripped 8 bases from V and 2 bases from J, with 11 bases between. Germline CDR1 and CDR2: MNHEY and SVGAGI. The CDR3 consists of 13 residues. The CDR3 here is CASSPLLTDTQYF. DNA for the CDR3: TGTGCCAGCTCCCCTCTACTCACAGATACGCAGTATTTT.

This chain connects TRBV18 to TRBJ1-1; tentatively, D is TRBD1 (5 bases). The CDR3 sequence is 14 residues long. Trimming pared 6 bases from V and 0 bases from J, leaving 11 bases between. Germline lookup yields CDR1 KGHSH and CDR2 LQKENI. This chain's CDR3 is CASSIDSLNTEAFF. CDR3 DNA: TGTGCCAGCTCCATCGACAGCTTGAACACTGAAGCTTTCTTT.

The V gene is TRBV5-6, the J gene TRBJ1-1, with TRBD1 as a possible D gene (5 bases). The V gene's germline CDR1 is SGHDT and CDR2 YYEEEE. The length of the CDR3 is 14 residues. The V and J ends lost 0 bases and 5 bases respectively, with 11 bases between them. CDR3 region: CASSLDRGRTEAFF. CDR3 nucleotides: TGTGCCAGCAGCTTGGATCGGGGGAGAACTGAAGCTTTCTTT.

The V and J genes are TRBV4-2 and TRBJ1-6, with TRBD1 identical over 8 bases. Germline assignment: CDR1 LGHNA and CDR2 YNFKEQ. The trim removed 1 base at V and 8 bases at J, leaving 4 bases unmatched. CDR3 length: 15 residues. CDR3 coding DNA: TGTGCCAGCAGCCAAGTCCGGACAGGGTATTCACCCCTCCACTTT. Protein product: CASSQVRTGYSPLHF.

V usage is TRBV5-1 and J usage is TRBJ1-2; no definite D call. CDR1 is SGHRS and CDR2 is YFSETQ in the germline V gene. The ends were cut back, 2 bases at V and 2 bases at J, with 19 bases in the middle. This CDR3 comprises 17 residues. The CDR3 loop reads CASSLNERPGGNYGYTF. The CDR3 bases are TGCGCCAGCAGCTTAAACGAAAGACCAGGCGGAAACTATGGCTACACCTTC.

This sequence joins TRBV7-2 and TRBJ2-7; 8 bases are shared with TRBD1. V lost 9 bases and J lost 4; bases outside the gene matches: 8. CDR3 length: 13 amino acids. Per the germline V gene, CDR1 is SGHTA and CDR2 is FQGNSA. The DNA for the CDR3 is TGTGCCAGTGCGGACAGGGTGGTTTACGAGCAGTACTTC. Translation gives CASADRVVYEQYF. The full variable domain, rest sourced from reference TRBV7-2 and TRBJ2-7, is GAGVSQSPSNKVTEKGKDVELRCDPISGHTALYWYRQSLGQGLEFLIYFQGNSAPDKSGLPSDRFSAERTGGSVSTLTIQRTQQEDSAVYLCASADRVVYEQYFGPGTRLTVT.

This chain connects TRBV3-1 (or the pseudogene TRBV3-2) to TRBJ1-5; D unclear. V gave up 1 base and J gave up 2 bases, with 9 bases separating them. Germline V gives CDR1 LGHDT, CDR2 YNNKEL (reference sequence). This CDR3 spans 15 amino acids. The CDR3 loop reads CASSQGSWGNQPQHF. The CDR3 bases are TGTGCCAGCAGCCAAGGGTCCTGGGGCAATCAGCCCCAGCATTTT.

The chain uses TRBV28 and TRBJ1-5, with no clear D. Germline lookup yields CDR1 MDHEN and CDR2 SYDVKM. The V end lost 6 bases, the J end lost 5 bases, and 11 bases lay between the germline ends. This CDR3 spans 13 amino acids. The CDR3 spells CASSRLRDQPQHF. The CDR3 nucleotides read TGTGCCAGCAGCCGATTACGGGATCAGCCCCAGCATTTT.

The rearrangement uses TRBV9 and TRBJ2-3, with 9 positions matching TRBD2. V shed 0 bases, J shed 0 bases, and the junction held 2 bases outside the gene matches. CDR3 length: 16 amino acids. Germline CDR1 and CDR2: SGDLS and YYNGEE. DNA of the CDR3: TGTGCCAGCAGCGTAGCTAGCGGGATGAGCACAGATACGCAGTATTTT. Its protein product is CASSVASGMSTDTQYF.

This clone was picked up one time. The gene calls are TRBV28 and TRBJ1-1; a possible D gene is TRBD1 (5 bases). The CDR3 runs to 13 residues. Trimming shortened V by 4 bases and J by 3 bases, and 9 bases separated the two germline ends. The germline V gene has CDR1 MDHEN and CDR2 SYDVKM. CDR3 protein: CASSSPGDTEAFF. CDR3 nucleotides: TGTGCCAGCAGTTCCCCGGGGGACACTGAAGCTTTCTTT.

The V call is TRBV18, the J call TRBJ1-1; D is unresolved. Germline V CDR1 and CDR2: KGHSH, LQKENI. CDR3 size: 14 residues. V was clipped by 5 bases and J by 0 bases, with 10 bases between them. The CDR3 reads CASSTDGMNTEAFF. CDR3 sequence (DNA): TGTGCCAGCTCAACGGACGGAATGAACACTGAAGCTTTCTTT.